This section outlines one T cell receptor (beta chain) sequence together with its context. Its antigen is undetermined. The data originate from a study of Tregs in tolerant kidney transplant recipients. The assay was immunoSEQ multiplex PCR, and TCRdb's table has in-frame clones only and misses some. The sample records more than 2,500 clones, around 40% being singletons. Sequenced material: Tregs from blood cultured with allogeneic cells. The origin of this receptor is a human donor in good health.

The CDR3 protein is CASRRTGGTNQPQHF. The CDR3 nucleotides are TGTGCCAGCAGACGGACAGGGGGAACCAATCAGCCCCAGCATTTT. The chain couples TRBV6-5 to TRBJ1-5; 10 nucleotides agree with TRBD1. This CDR3 has 15 residues. With V trimmed by 6 bases and J by 3 bases, 5 bases remained unmatched. CDR1 MNHEY and CDR2 SVGAGI come from the germline V gene.